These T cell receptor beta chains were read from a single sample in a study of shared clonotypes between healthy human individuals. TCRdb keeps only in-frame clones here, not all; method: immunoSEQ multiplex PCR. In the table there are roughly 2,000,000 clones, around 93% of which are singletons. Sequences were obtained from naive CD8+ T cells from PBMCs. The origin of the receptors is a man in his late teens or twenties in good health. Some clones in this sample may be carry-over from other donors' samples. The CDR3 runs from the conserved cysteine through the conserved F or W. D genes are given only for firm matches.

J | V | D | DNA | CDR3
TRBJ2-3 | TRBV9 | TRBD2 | TGTGCCAGCAGCGTAGTAGGACTAGCGGGCACAGATACGCAGTATTTT | CASSVVGLAGTDTQYF
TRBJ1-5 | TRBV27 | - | TGTGCCAGCAGTTTAGGGAGTAGCAATCAGCCCCAGCATTTT | CASSLGSSNQPQHF
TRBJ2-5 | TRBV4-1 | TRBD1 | TGCGCCAGCAGCCACGATTCAGGGGGCACGGACCAGTACTTC | CASSHDSGGTDQYF
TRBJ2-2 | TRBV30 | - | TGTGCCTGGAGTGTCAACACCGGGGAGCTGTTTTTT | CAWSVNTGELFF
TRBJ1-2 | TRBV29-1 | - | TGCAGCGTTGAAGAGCGTTCTTCTCGGCTAATCTATGGCTACACCTTC | CSVEERSSRLIYGYTF
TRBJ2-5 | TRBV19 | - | TGTGCCAGTAGTGTAGACCTGCCAGAGACCCAGTACTTC | CASSVDLPETQYF
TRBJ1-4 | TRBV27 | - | TGTGCCAGCAGTTTATTCGTTGGGGGGGCTAAAAGTCCGCTAGGTGAAAAACTGTTTTTT | CASSLFVGGAKSPLGEKLFF
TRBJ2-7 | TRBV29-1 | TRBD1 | TGCAGCGTTCGGGTCAGGGGGTCCTACGAGCAGTACTTC | CSVRVRGSYEQYF
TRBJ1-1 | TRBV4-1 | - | TGCGCCAGCAGCCCCCAGGCGAACACTGAAGCTTTCTTT | CASSPQANTEAFF
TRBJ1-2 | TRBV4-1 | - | TGCGCCAGCAGCCAACCCAGACAGCCGTACCTCTATGGCTACACCTTC | CASSQPRQPYLYGYTF
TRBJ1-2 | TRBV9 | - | TGTGCCAGCAGCCCCAGGGTCCTGTCGTTCTATGGCTACACCTTC | CASSPRVLSFYGYTF
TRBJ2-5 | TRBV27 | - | TGTGCCAGCCCTGGGCTAGACGAGACCCAGTACTTC | CASPGLDETQYF
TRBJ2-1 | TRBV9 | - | TGTGCCAGCAGCGAGACAGTCTCCTACAATGAGCAGTTCTTC | CASSETVSYNEQFF
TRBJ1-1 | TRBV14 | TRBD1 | TGTGCCAGCAGCCAAGGGGGGACAGGAGATTGGGACACTGAAGCTTTCTTT | CASSQGGTGDWDTEAFF
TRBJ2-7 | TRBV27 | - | TGTGCCAGCAGTTTAGGCCCAGGGTCTGTCTCTGAGCAGTACTTC | CASSLGPGSVSEQYF
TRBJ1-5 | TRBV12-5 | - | TGTGCTAGGGTGAGGGAAGTTGGCAATCAGCCCCAGCATTTT | CARVREVGNQPQHF
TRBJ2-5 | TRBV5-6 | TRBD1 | TGTGCCAGCAGCACGAACAGGGGCGGCGGGGAGACCCAGTACTTC | CASSTNRGGGETQYF
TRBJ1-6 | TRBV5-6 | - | TGTGCCAGCAGCTTGGAGGTACAGGGATATTCACCCCTCCACTTT | CASSLEVQGYSPLHF
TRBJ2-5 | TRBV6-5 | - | TGTGCCAGCAGCGAGGGAGGCTGGGAACAAGAGACCCAGTACTTC | CASSEGGWEQETQYF
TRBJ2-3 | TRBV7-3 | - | TGTGCCAGCAGCGCGGGACAGAGCACAGATACGCAGTATTTT | CASSAGQSTDTQYF
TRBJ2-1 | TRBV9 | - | TGTGCCAGCAGCGTTTTCGGGAAGTACAATGAGCAGTTCTTC | CASSVFGKYNEQFF
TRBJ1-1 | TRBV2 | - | TGTGCCAGGAGGGTGCCGACTGGGCCTGAAGCTTTCTTT | CARRVPTGPEAFF
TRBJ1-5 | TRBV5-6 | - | TGTGCCAGCAGCGTGGGACTGGTCTTTGAGCCCCAGCATTTT | CASSVGLVFEPQHF